This T cell receptor beta chain was identified in a study of blood T cell repertoires in COVID-19. Study background: From the United States, Italy and Spain came samples of acute and convalescent COVID-19. The analysed material was cDNA or gDNA that came from T cells, B-cell-depleted T cells, or PBMCs.

This CDR3 region has 14 residues. The trim removed 7 bases at V and 6 bases at J, leaving 14 bases unmatched. The germline V gene encodes CDR1 SQVTM and CDR2 ANQGSEA. The authors' processing: Reference gene primer amplification gave nucleated cell count estimates. Produced via immunoSEQ multiplex PCR; TCRdb's table is partial and in-frame only. From that table come the V and J calls and clone size; the DNA was used to work out D and trimming. The sample yields roughly 140,000 clones, roughly 88% seen once. The sequenced sample was peripheral blood. The sequence derives from a man in his 60s with active or convalescent COVID-19. This sequence joins TRBV29-1 and TRBJ1-1, with 7 bases fitting TRBD1. CDR3 loop: CSAVRRDREAEAFF. Written as DNA, the CDR3 is TGCAGCGCTGTTAGGAGAGACAGGGAGGCTGAAGCTTTCTTT.